This TCR beta chain was obtained from a study of control samples from healthy donors and cancer patients. Sequenced by immunoSEQ multiplex PCR; TCRdb stores in-frame clones only, minus some. The sample contains some 80,000 clones, approximately 89% of which appear only once. This CDR3 comprises 16 residues. CDR1 and CDR2 from the germline V gene are KGHDR and SFDVKD. The J segment lost 8 bases and the V segment lost 1 base, leaving 8 bases of the junction unmatched. The sequenced sample was blood. The V gene is TRBV24-1, the J gene TRBJ2-1; 9 nucleotides line up with TRBD1. The clonotype originates from a man aged 50 or older in good health. CDR3 residues: CATSDLTGTGTYEQFF. CDR3 DNA: TGTGCCACCAGTGATTTAACCGGGACAGGGACGTATGAGCAGTTCTTC.